The clone carrying this TCR beta chain showed up just a few times. Its cognate antigen is unknown. PCR employed 60 Vbeta and 13 Jbeta primers. In the source study's methods: As a later analysis found, there were about 80 million unique TCR beta chains, of which roughly 11 million were shared. Assay used: immunoSEQ multiplex PCR; TCRdb lists only in-frame clones, some missing. From that table come the V and J calls and clone size; the DNA was used to work out D and trimming. The sample lists 120,000 to 150,000 clones, approximately 9% seen once, with 1.5% to 2% in the top ten. The data originate from a study of cytomegalovirus exposure and HLA in healthy donors. Whole-study findings and limits: The study labeled 150 to 200 TCR beta chains cytomegalovirus-associated. The authors assumed roughly uniform sequencing depth across donors for presence/absence analyses. Reports credit the classifier with highly specific, highly sensitive diagnosis of cytomegalovirus status.

The germline gives CDR1 SGHTA, CDR2 FQGNSA. J gave up 5 bases and V 5 bases, and 8 bases lay outside the gene matches. The CDR3 extends over 15 amino acids. This clonotype was obtained from a male donor in good health and CMV-seronegative. The rearrangement joins TRBV7-2 to TRBJ1-5; 8 bases are a match to TRBD1. The sequenced sample consisted of PBMCs. For the CDR3, the DNA is TGTGCCAGCAGCCCCGGACAGGGCCCGCATCAGCCCCAGCATTTT. It translates to CASSPGQGPHQPQHF.